This TCR beta chain appears in the sequencing data of a study of blood T cell repertoires in COVID-19. In the study overall: Material from acute and convalescent COVID-19 was sourced from the United States, Italy and Spain. T cells, B-cell-depleted T cells, or PBMCs supplied cDNA or gDNA.

The table came from immunoSEQ multiplex PCR; TCRdb's copy has only in-frame clones and leaves some out. The sample yields roughly 200,000 clones, roughly 90% seen once. Residents of 24 US areas, aged about 18 to 100 years, made up the participants. Grouping used clinical history reported by participants in a survey and questionnaire. The CDR3 consists of 17 residues. V was trimmed by 4 bases and J by 0 bases, leaving 19 bases between them. The chain uses TRBV5-3 and TRBJ1-1, with D possibly matching TRBD1 (5 bases). TRBV5-3 is placed among ORFs of uncertain function. Material: PBMCs or T cells enriched from blood (not recorded which). The source of this sequence is a man younger than 35 with acute COVID-19. Here the CDR3 reads CARSPAPQRGLNTEAFF. The CDR3 DNA is TGTGCCAGAAGCCCCGCCCCGCAGCGGGGCCTGAACACTGAAGCTTTCTTT.